This section outlines one TCR beta chain sequence together with its context. The sample is drawn from a study of blood T cell repertoires in COVID-19. About the research overall: T cells, B-cell-depleted T cells, or PBMCs provided the cDNA or gDNA that served as material.

CDR3 length: 14 residues. V was cut by 8 bases and J by 4 bases, with 15 bases left in between. CDR1 is MNHEY, CDR2 SMNVEV, per germline (reference sequence). Per the authors' pipeline: It was from reference gene primer amplification that nucleated cell counts were estimated. TCRdb keeps only in-frame clones here, not all; method: immunoSEQ multiplex PCR. For V, J and clone size, that table is used; D and trimming come from the DNA. The sample has some 100,000 clones; around 82% are singletons. Material for sequencing was peripheral blood. The chain uses TRBV27 and TRBJ2-1, with D unresolved. The origin of this receptor is a man aged 50-59 years with active or convalescent COVID-19. The CDR3 loop reads CASRALLEYNEQFF. The DNA for the CDR3 is TGTGCCAGCCGAGCCTTACTCGAATACAATGAGCAGTTCTTC.